The 5 T cell receptor beta chains listed next were all sequenced from one sample in a study of cytomegalovirus exposure and HLA in healthy donors. The table came from immunoSEQ multiplex PCR; TCRdb's copy has only in-frame clones and leaves some out. Of 90,000 to 130,000 clones detected, roughly 90% appear once; the ten largest clones hold over 1.1%. The source material was PBMCs. All receptors derive from a woman aged 25 to 39 in good health and CMV-seropositive.

This chain links TRBV5-4 with TRBJ2-7, with D tentatively TRBD2 (6 bases). The CDR3 is 14 residues long. CDR1 and CDR2 from the germline V gene are SGHNT and YYREEE (reference sequence). Deletions cut 4 bases from V and 5 bases from J, with 16 bases between. CDR3 nucleotide sequence: TGTGCCAGCAGCCCCACTAGCACCCAAGACGAGCAGTACTTC. Translating gives CASSPTSTQDEQYF.

The chain is built from TRBV6-1 and TRBJ2-7, with 15 bases aligning to TRBD2. CDR1 and CDR2 from the germline V gene are MNHNS and SASEGT. V lost 6 bases and J lost 6; bases outside the gene matches: 6. CDR3 length: 15 amino acids. The CDR3 DNA sequence: TGTGCCAGCAGGTTCGGGACTAGCGGGAGGACCGAGCAGTACTTC. This translates into CASRFGTSGRTEQYF.

The chain has TRBV28 and TRBJ2-7; a weak D match, TRBD1 (5 bases). The CDR3 covers 12 residues. Trimming pared 2 bases from V and 13 bases from J, leaving 15 bases between. Germline lookup yields CDR1 MDHEN and CDR2 SYDVKM. The CDR3 reads CASSLRASGHYF. CDR3 nucleotide sequence: TGTGCCAGCAGTTTAAGGGCATCCGGACACTACTTC. Full variable domain (outside the CDR3, taken from reference TRBV28 and TRBJ2-7): DVKVTQSSRYLVKRTGEKVFLECVQDMDHENMFWYRQDPGLGLRLIYFSYDVKMKEKGDIPEGYSVSREKKERFSLILESASTNQTSMYLCASSLRASGHYFGPGTRLTVT.

This sequence joins TRBV11-1 and TRBJ2-6, with 8 bases aligning to TRBD1. The CDR3 sequence is 17 residues long. The trim removed 1 base at V and 0 bases at J, leaving 2 bases unmatched. CDR1 and CDR2 from the germline V gene are SGHAT and FQDESV (reference sequence). The CDR3 here is CASSLGTGYSGANVLTF. In DNA, the CDR3 is TGTGCCAGCAGCTTAGGGACAGGGTACTCTGGGGCCAACGTCCTGACTTTC.

The genes are TRBV18 and TRBJ2-4, with D hard to call. The CDR3 spans 15 residues. Germline loops: CDR1 KGHSH, CDR2 LQKENI. With 3 bases removed from V and 2 bases from J, the gap between germline ends came to 11 bases. The CDR3: CASSPAHDPKNIQYF. The CDR3 coding sequence is TGTGCCAGCTCACCGGCCCATGATCCCAAAAACATTCAGTACTTC. Drawing the rest from reference TRBV18 and TRBJ2-4, the complete variable domain is NAGVMQNPRHLVRRRGQEARLRCSPMKGHSHVYWYRQLPEEGLKFMVYLQKENIIDESGMPKERFSAEFPKEGPSILRIQQVVRGDSAAYFCASSPAHDPKNIQYFGAGTRLSVL.